These 5 T cell receptor beta chains were sequenced from one sample in a study of shared clonotypes between healthy human individuals. Some clones are missing from TCRdb's copy, which holds only in-frame ones; the method was immunoSEQ multiplex PCR. This table has roughly 86,000 clones, 60% to 75% appearing once. Sequencing used memory CD8+ T cells sorted from blood. Subset denoted: CD45RO+ cells pooled with CCR7-negative TemRA cells. All receptors come from a man aged 25-45 years in good health.

The rearrangement joins TRBV2 to TRBJ2-5; possible D gene TRBD1, 5 bases. There are 15 residues in the CDR3. The V gene's germline CDR1 is SNHLY and CDR2 FYNNEI. V gave up 4 bases and J gave up 5 bases, with 17 bases separating them. The CDR3 DNA reads as TGTGCCAGCAGTGCCGAGGCAGGGTCCGTGGAGACCCAGTACTTC. It is translated as CASSAEAGSVETQYF.

J is TRBJ2-1 and V is TRBV28, with TRBD1 matching over 8 bases. Germline CDR1 and CDR2: MDHEN and SYDVKM. There are 18 residues in the CDR3. Trimming cost V 5 bases and J 2 bases; bases outside gene matches: 14. CDR3 DNA: TGTGCCAGCAGTCACACTTTAACAGGGGGTTTAACCTACAATGAGCAGTTCTTC. Its translation is CASSHTLTGGLTYNEQFF.

The rearrangement uses TRBV27 and TRBJ2-7; weak D call: TRBD1 (5 bases). The CDR3 is made up of 14 amino acids. V shed 0 bases and J shed 2 bases, with 8 bases lying between them. Germline V CDR1 and CDR2: MNHEY, SMNVEV (reference sequence). The CDR3 nucleotides are TGTGCCAGCAGTTTATCCACAGGACCCTACGAGCAGTACTTC. Protein product: CASSLSTGPYEQYF.

The chain employs TRBV18 and TRBJ1-4, with 10 bases lining up with TRBD1. Germline CDR1 is KGHSH and CDR2 is LQKENI. J lost 8 bases, V lost 7 bases, and 7 bases had no gene match. The CDR3 spans 14 residues. The CDR3 spells CASFPDRGQEKLFF. The CDR3 nucleotides are TGTGCCAGCTTCCCCGACAGGGGGCAGGAAAAACTGTTTTTT.

This clone showed up just once. The chain carries TRBV6-6 and TRBJ2-7, with D uncertain. Trimming removed 4 bases from V and 5 bases from J, with 12 bases in between. CDR1 is MNHNY and CDR2 is SVGAGI in the germline V gene (reference sequence). The CDR3 runs to 13 residues. As DNA, the CDR3 is TGTGCCAGCAGTTGGAAACAGCAGGACGAGCAGTACTTC. This translates into CASSWKQQDEQYF.